A single sample is the source of the 3 T cell receptor beta chains below, sequenced in a study of blood T cell repertoires in COVID-19. Clones were sequenced by immunoSEQ multiplex PCR, and TCRdb holds only the in-frame ones, with some missing. Counted here are tens of thousands of clones, roughly 90% occurring once; the ten biggest clones make up roughly 7.7%. The sequencing input was peripheral blood. Source of these receptors: a man aged 55 to 69 with COVID-19, enrolled during active disease.

This clone showed up just a few times. The rearrangement links TRBV2 to TRBJ2-7; 11 bases align to TRBD1. The CDR3 runs to 14 residues. V lost 5 bases, J lost 7 bases, and 7 bases stayed unmatched. Per germline, CDR1 SNHLY and CDR2 FYNNEI. The CDR3 DNA sequence: TGTGCCAGCAGTTTGGACAGGGGGCGCGGAGAGCAGTACTTC. Translated, it gives CASSLDRGRGEQYF.

V is TRBV5-1 and J is TRBJ1-2, with D maybe TRBD1 (5 bases). The V end was cut by 4 bases, the J end by 6 bases, with 19 bases between. The germline V gene has CDR1 SGHRS and CDR2 YFSETQ. This CDR3 is 15 amino acids long. CDR3 coding DNA: TGCGCCAGCAGCCCGGATGGCAGGGTTATGGATGGCTACACCTTC. Amino acid sequence: CASSPDGRVMDGYTF.

The rearrangement links TRBV5-1 to TRBJ2-7; 14 bases agree with TRBD2. This CDR3 spans 15 amino acids. CDR1 SGHRS and CDR2 YFSETQ come from the germline V gene. With 4 bases clipped from V and 9 bases from J, the junction kept 9 bases outside the gene matches. CDR3 protein: CASSGTSGSSSVQYF. DNA for the CDR3: TGCGCCAGCAGCGGGACTAGCGGGAGTAGTAGTGTGCAGTACTTC.